The clone carrying this T cell receptor beta chain appeared a few times. Its antigen is unknown. This specimen comes from a study of regulatory T cells in long-lasting Graves disease. Broader study findings: TRBV28 was favored in persistent disease, as were TRBJ1-2 and TRBJ2-5.

The ends lost 7 bases at V and 5 bases at J; junction bases unmatched: 9. The CDR3 is 15 amino acids. The time point here: newly diagnosed GD, antithyroid drugs for less than 3 months. The TCR library was made from RNA extracted from PBMCs. Researchers made TCR beta libraries by using iRepertoire HTBI primers and running Arm-PCR on CDR3 regions. TCRdb itself ran the multiplex PCR reads through MiXCR, one entry per CDR3 protein. The sample holds 400,000 to 550,000 distinct CDR3 sequences, about 17% seen once. These data were also filed under a second study, of T cells in Graves' hyperthyroidism and ophthalmopathy.

The chain recombines TRBV12-3 or TRBV12-4 with TRBJ1-1, with 11 bases that match TRBD1. The sequencing used peripheral blood mononuclear cells (PBMCs), collected at new diagnosis, from a patient treated with antithyroid drugs. The receptor was isolated from a woman aged 18-30 years with Graves disease. The CDR3: CASTGAGQGGTEAFF. The CDR3 bases are TGTGCCAGCACCGGCGCGGGACAGGGGGGAACTGAAGCTTTCTTT.